The clone carrying this T cell receptor (beta chain) showed up just a few times. The data derive from a study of blood T cell repertoires in COVID-19. Methods used by the authors: The authors estimated nucleated cell counts from reference gene primer amplification. Data came from immunoSEQ multiplex PCR; TCRdb stores just in-frame clones and leaves some out. For V, J and clone size, that table is used; D and trimming come from the DNA. This sample has some 150,000 clones, with around four fifths found just once. This CDR3 contains 16 residues. CDR1 SGHAT and CDR2 FQNNGV come from the germline V gene. V was trimmed by 6 bases and J by 1 base, leaving 18 bases between them.

Sequencing was carried out using peripheral blood. J is TRBJ1-2 and V is TRBV11-2; D unclear. This clonotype was obtained from a woman aged 40 to 50 with active or convalescent COVID-19. CDR3 loop: CASRKGRGSLNYGYTF. The CDR3 DNA reads as TGTGCCAGCAGAAAAGGGCGGGGTTCACTTAACTATGGCTACACCTTC.